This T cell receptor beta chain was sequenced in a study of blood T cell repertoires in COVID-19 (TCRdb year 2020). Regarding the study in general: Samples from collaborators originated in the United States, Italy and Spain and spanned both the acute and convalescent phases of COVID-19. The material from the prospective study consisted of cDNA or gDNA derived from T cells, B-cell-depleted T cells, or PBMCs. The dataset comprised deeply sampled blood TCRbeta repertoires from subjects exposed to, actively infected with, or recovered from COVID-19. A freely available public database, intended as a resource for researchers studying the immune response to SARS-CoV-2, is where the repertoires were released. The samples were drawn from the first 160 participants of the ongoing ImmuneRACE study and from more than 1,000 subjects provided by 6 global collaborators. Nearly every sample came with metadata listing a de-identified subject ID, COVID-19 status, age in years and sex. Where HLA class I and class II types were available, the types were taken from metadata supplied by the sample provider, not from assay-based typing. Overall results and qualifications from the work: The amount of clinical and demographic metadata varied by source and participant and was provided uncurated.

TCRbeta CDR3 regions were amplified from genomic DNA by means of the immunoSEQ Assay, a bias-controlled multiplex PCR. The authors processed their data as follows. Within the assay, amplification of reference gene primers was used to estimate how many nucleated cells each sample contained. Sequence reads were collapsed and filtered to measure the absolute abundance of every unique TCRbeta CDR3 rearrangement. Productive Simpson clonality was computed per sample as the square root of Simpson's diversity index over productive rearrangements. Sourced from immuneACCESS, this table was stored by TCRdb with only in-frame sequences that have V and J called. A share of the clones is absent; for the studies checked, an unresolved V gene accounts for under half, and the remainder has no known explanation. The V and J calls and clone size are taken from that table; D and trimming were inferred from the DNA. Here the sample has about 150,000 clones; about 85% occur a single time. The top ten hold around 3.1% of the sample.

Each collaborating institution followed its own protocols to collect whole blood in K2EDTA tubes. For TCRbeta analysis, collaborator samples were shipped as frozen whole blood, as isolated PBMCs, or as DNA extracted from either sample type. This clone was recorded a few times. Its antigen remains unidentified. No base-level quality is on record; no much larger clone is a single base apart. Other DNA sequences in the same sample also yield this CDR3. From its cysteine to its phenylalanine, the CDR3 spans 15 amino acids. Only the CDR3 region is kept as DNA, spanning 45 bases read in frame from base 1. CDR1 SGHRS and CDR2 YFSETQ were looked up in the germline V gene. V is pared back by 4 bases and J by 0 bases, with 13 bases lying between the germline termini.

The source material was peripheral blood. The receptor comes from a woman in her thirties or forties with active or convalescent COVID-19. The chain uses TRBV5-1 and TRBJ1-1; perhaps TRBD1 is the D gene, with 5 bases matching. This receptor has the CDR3 CASSPGDSLNTEAFF. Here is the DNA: TGCGCCAGCAGCCCTGGAGACAGCCTGAACACTGAAGCTTTCTTT.